This is a list of T cell receptor beta chains from one sample in a study of T cell responses to AZD1222 COVID-19 vaccine. Profiling relied on immunoSEQ multiplex PCR, and the TCRdb table lists in-frame clones only, not all of them. The table records roughly 80,000 clones, 90% of them present only once. The sample consisted of peripheral blood, taken 28 days after the second AZD1222 dose. All receptors derive from an adult who received the AZD1222 COVID-19 vaccine. Each CDR3 is given with its conserved first and last residue.

TRBV6-5 | CASLQVMNTEAFF
TRBV9 | CASSVDLRVPETQYF
TRBV5-1 | CASSLGLVAGNTEAFF
TRBV18 | CASSPRADATERNSGNTIYF
TRBV28 | CASTGSRNEKLFF
TRBV7-9 | CASSSGATGPNQPQHF
TRBV6-5 | CASMERRVGQPQHF
TRBV9 | CASSVQGGGLNSPLHF
TRBV5-1 | CASSAGLDQPQHF
TRBV9 | CASSVDDGWSPLHF
TRBV5-8 | CASSFRTAEAFF
TRBV5-1 | CASSLARTAGNEKLFF
TRBV12-3/TRBV12-4 | CASRGQGYYGYTF
TRBV4-3 | CASSPGTEFSGNTIYF
TRBV5-4 | CASSSLGGTGELFF
TRBV19 | CASIQSRGGESYEQYF
TRBV2 | CASSEGYSNQPQHF
TRBV9 | CASSADRGGSPLHF
TRBV10-2 | CASTQRGKETQYF
TRBV7-9 | CASIVGGGTEAFF
TRBV5-1 | CASSLYAGAADTQYF
TRBV9 | CASSPRAWGAPLHF
TRBV13 | CASRGIAGGQGEQFF
TRBV5-4 | CASSPREGVGYTF
TRBV18 | CASSPYTGQGNYGYTF
TRBV9 | CASRGAGRNGYTF
TRBV27 | CASSLAGQSKSAYGYTF
TRBV28 | CASSLLSEQYF
TRBV29-1 | CSVESQGGHEQYF
TRBV6-5 | CASGRGLGETQYF
TRBV30 | CAWSAPVGAYNEQFF
TRBV28 | CASSLAPRLNYGYTF
TRBV27 | CASSLQEVRNLPLHF
TRBV28 | CASSSTPLYEQYF
TRBV5-1 | CASNEGTSYNSPLHF
TRBV27 | CASSSLQGLGTEAFF
TRBV7-8 | CASSLVGSYNSPLHF
TRBV11-2 | CASSLGGTGVPQHF
TRBV28 | CASSSRTGSFGYTF
TRBV19 | CASSPLNQPQHF
TRBV4-3 | CASSLGRGGNNEKLFF
TRBV18 | CASSNNRGGTEAFF
TRBV5-6 | CASSDISDGAYEQYF
TRBV2 | CASSVRTQETQYF
TRBV19 | CASCTGEGNQPQHF
TRBV27 | CASSLSGANYGYTF
TRBV3-1/TRBV3-2 | CASSQDYTGGISNQPQHF
TRBV9 | CASSPRMGQGAYNEQFF
TRBV14 | CASSQEGQWGGYTF